This is a list of T cell receptor beta chains from one sample in a study of blood T cell repertoires in COVID-19. Sequencing used immunoSEQ multiplex PCR; TCRdb keeps in-frame clones, though not all of them. The repertoire includes about 170,000 clones, roughly 80% of them detected once, and roughly 3.1% sits in the top ten. Material for sequencing was peripheral blood. These receptor sequences come from a man aged 65 to 79 with acute or convalescent COVID-19. CDR3s include the opening cysteine and the closing phenylalanine or tryptophan. The D gene is left open where the match is weak. Rows give clone size only sometimes, using once, few, many, or a class for an expanded clone.

V	J	size	D	DNA	CDR3
TRBV19	TRBJ2-4	few	.	TGTGCCAGTAGTACCGGGAGATTTAGCAAAAACATTCAGTACTTC	CASSTGRFSKNIQYF
TRBV11-3	TRBJ2-7	.	.	TGTGCCAGCAGCCCTGGGCGGGACTCCTACGAGCAGTACTTC	CASSPGRDSYEQYF
TRBV14	TRBJ2-1	.	TRBD2	TGTGCCAGCAGCCCATGGACTAGCGGGAGGATCAATGAGCAGTTCTTC	CASSPWTSGRINEQFF
TRBV18	TRBJ2-3	.	.	TGTGCCAGCTCACCACCCTCACAGGGAGTACGAGATACGCAGTATTTT	CASSPPSQGVRDTQYF
TRBV9	TRBJ2-3	few	TRBD2	TGTGCCAGCAGCACCCGGACTAGCACCACAGATACGCAGTATTTT	CASSTRTSTTDTQYF
TRBV19	TRBJ2-6	.	TRBD1	TGTGCCAGTAGTATATCTCGGCTCGGGACAGGGGGATACTCTGGGGCCAACGTCCTGACTTTC	CASSISRLGTGGYSGANVLTF
TRBV5-4	TRBJ2-2	.	TRBD2	TGTGCCAGCAGCCGCGCGGGGGGGCAAAGCGGGGAGCTGTTTTTT	CASSRAGGQSGELFF
TRBV1	TRBJ2-1	few	.	TGCACCAGCAGCCAAAACCCTCTAGCGGGAGGGCCTTTAGGTTGGCACAATGAGCAGTTCTTC	CTSSQNPLAGGPLGWHNEQFF
TRBV4-3	TRBJ2-3	.	.	TGCGCCAGCAGCCAAGAAGGGTCCCATTTTGCGGGTGATCACACAGATACGCAGTATTTT	CASSQEGSHFAGDHTDTQYF
TRBV9	TRBJ1-2	.	.	TGTGCCAGCAGTGCTTACGGGCAGGGATATGGCTACACCTTC	CASSAYGQGYGYTF
TRBV25-1	TRBJ1-2	few	.	TGTGCCAGCCCCTTTGGGAGGGGAGGCTACACCTTC	CASPFGRGGYTF
TRBV11-3	TRBJ2-3	.	TRBD1	TGTGCCAGCAGCTACCAGACAGGGCACCAGTATTTT	CASSYQTGHQYF
TRBV7-8	TRBJ2-5	once	TRBD1	TGTGCCAGCAGCCTCTCGACAGGGGCAGAGACCCAGTACTTC	CASSLSTGAETQYF
TRBV10-3	TRBJ2-1	.	.	TGTGCCATCAGTGGTTTAGAAAATGAGCAGTTCTTC	CAISGLENEQFF